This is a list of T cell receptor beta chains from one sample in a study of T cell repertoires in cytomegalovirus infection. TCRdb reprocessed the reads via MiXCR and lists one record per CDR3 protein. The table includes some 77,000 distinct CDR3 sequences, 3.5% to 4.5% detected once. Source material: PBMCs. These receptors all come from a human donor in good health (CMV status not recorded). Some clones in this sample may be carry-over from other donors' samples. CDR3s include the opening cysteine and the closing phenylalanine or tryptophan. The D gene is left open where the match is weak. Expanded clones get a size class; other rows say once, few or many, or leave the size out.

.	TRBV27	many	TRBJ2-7	CASSLSVNGAKLQYF	TGTGCCAGCAGTTTAAGTGTCAACGGGGCTAAGCTTCAGTACTTC
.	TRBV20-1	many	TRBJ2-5	CSARDRQAAVQRAQYF	TGCAGTGCTAGAGATCGCCAGGCGGCCGTCCAAAGAGCCCAGTACTTC
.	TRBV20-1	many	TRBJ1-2	CSASVHSPSYGYTF	TGCAGTGCTAGTGTTCACAGCCCTTCGTATGGCTACACCTTC
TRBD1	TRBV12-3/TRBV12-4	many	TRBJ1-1	CASSLGTGWGNTEAFF	TGTGCCAGCAGTTTAGGGACAGGGTGGGGGAACACTGAAGCTTTCTTT
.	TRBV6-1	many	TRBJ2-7	CASSGFLSGRTYEQYF	TGTGCCAGCAGTGGGTTCCTGTCGGGGCGTACCTACGAGCAGTACTTC
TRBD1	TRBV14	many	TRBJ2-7	CASSLRDRGPYEQYF	TGTGCCAGCAGCCTCCGGGACAGGGGGCCCTACGAGCAGTACTTC
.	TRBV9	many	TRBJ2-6	CASSVQTRGSGANVLTF	TGTGCCAGCAGCGTCCAGACACGCGGCTCTGGGGCCAACGTCCTGACTTTC
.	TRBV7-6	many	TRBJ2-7	CASSYQGYEQYF	TGTGCCAGCAGCTACCAGGGTTACGAGCAGTACTTC
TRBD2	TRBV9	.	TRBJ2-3	CASSVTTSGSDTQYF	TGTGCCAGCAGCGTAACGACTAGCGGATCTGATACGCAGTATTTT
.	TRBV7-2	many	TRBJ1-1	CASSVTGRVNTEAFF	TGTGCCAGCAGCGTTACGGGACGCGTAAACACTGAAGCTTTCTTT
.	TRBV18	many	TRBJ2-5	CASSQSKETQYF	TGTGCCAGCTCACAGAGCAAAGAGACCCAGTACTTC
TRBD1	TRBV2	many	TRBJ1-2	CASSLRTGRSFYGYTF	TGTGCCAGCAGTCTTAGGACAGGCCGATCTTTCTATGGCTACACCTTC
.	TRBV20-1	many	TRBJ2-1	CSATGDSYNEQFF	TGCAGTGCTACGGGGGACTCCTACAATGAGCAGTTCTTC
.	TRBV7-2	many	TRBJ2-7	CASSLTAYYEQYF	TGTGCCAGCAGCTTGACAGCTTACTACGAGCAGTACTTC
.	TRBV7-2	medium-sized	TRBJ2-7	CASSLGVGQAAYEQYF	TGTGCCAGCAGCTTGGGGGTAGGGCAGGCTGCCTACGAGCAGTACTTC
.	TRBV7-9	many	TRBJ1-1	CASSFDGGNTEAFF	TGTGCCAGCAGCTTTGATGGCGGGAACACTGAAGCTTTCTTT
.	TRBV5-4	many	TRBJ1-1	CASSLEGTPNTEAFF	TGTGCCAGCAGCTTGGAAGGGACGCCGAACACTGAAGCTTTCTTT
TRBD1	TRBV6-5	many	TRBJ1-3	CATSAGQGIGNTIYF	TGTGCCACTTCAGCGGGACAGGGGATAGGAAACACCATATATTTT
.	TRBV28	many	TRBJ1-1	CASNTQGMAEAFF	TGTGCCAGTAATACACAGGGTATGGCTGAAGCTTTCTTT
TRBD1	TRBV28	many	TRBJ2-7	CASSLTGTSHEQYF	TGTGCCAGCAGTCTGACAGGGACCTCCCACGAGCAGTACTTC
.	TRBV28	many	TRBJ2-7	CASSPTGSSQGQYF	TGTGCCAGCAGTCCCACAGGGTCTTCACAGGGGCAGTACTTC
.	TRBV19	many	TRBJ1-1	CASSIMVNTEAFF	TGTGCCAGTAGTATTATGGTTAACACTGAAGCTTTCTTT
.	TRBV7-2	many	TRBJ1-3	CASSQAIGNTIYF	TGTGCCAGCAGTCAGGCGATCGGAAACACCATATATTTT
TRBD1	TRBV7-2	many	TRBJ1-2	CASSLNRGHYGYTF	TGTGCCAGCAGCTTGAACAGGGGGCACTATGGCTACACCTTC
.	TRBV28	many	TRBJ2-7	CASTLVGTAYEQYF	TGTGCCAGCACACTAGTAGGGACGGCGTACGAGCAGTACTTC
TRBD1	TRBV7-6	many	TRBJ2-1	CASSLAGQGSGGQFF	TGTGCCAGCAGCTTAGCAGGACAGGGGAGTGGCGGGCAGTTCTTC
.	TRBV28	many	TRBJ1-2	CASGYKQWTNYGYTF	TGTGCCAGCGGGTACAAACAGTGGACTAACTATGGCTACACCTTC
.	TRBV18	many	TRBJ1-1	CASSPSGAGAINTEAFF	TGTGCCAGCTCACCATCAGGGGCAGGGGCAATCAACACTGAAGCTTTCTTT
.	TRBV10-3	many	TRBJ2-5	CAISEYGLETQYF	TGTGCCATCAGTGAATACGGACTTGAGACCCAGTACTTC
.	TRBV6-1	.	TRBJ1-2	CASSDWGNTF	TGTGCCAGCAGTGATTGGGGGAACACCTTC
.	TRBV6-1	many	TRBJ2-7	CASRRGAPASYEQYF	TGTGCCAGCAGACGGGGGGCTCCAGCCTCCTACGAGCAGTACTTC
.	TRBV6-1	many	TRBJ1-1	CASRRQAEAFF	TGTGCCAGCAGACGCCAGGCTGAAGCTTTCTTT
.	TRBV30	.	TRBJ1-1	CAWGDGGEAFF	TGTGCCTGGGGGGACGGAGGTGAAGCTTTCTTT
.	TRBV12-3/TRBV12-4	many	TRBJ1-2	CASSRQLYGYTF	TGTGCCAGCAGTAGACAGCTCTATGGCTACACCTTC
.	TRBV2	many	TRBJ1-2	CASSENRQAPYGYTF	TGTGCCAGCAGTGAAAACCGACAGGCACCATACGGCTACACCTTC
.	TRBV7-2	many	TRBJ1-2	CASSLAQGTSQIGYTF	TGTGCCAGCAGCTTAGCGCAGGGAACGTCCCAGATTGGCTACACCTTC
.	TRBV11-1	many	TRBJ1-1	CASSFHRLRNTEAFF	TGTGCCAGCAGCTTTCACAGGCTAAGGAACACTGAAGCTTTCTTT
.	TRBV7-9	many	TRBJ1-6	CASSLFWDPGNSPLHF	TGTGCCAGCAGCTTATTCTGGGACCCGGGTAATTCACCCCTCCACTTT
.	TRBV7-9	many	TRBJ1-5	CASSSGQSNQPQHF	TGTGCCAGCAGTTCAGGACAGAGCAATCAGCCCCAGCATTTT
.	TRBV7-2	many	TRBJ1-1	CASSLSGGTNTEAFF	TGTGCCAGCAGCTTATCTGGGGGGACGAACACTGAAGCTTTCTTT
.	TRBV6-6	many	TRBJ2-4	CASSYSVRDIQYF	TGTGCCAGCAGTTACTCGGTCAGGGACATTCAGTACTTC
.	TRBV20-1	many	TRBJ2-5	CSAPGDPGNPQETQYF	TGCAGTGCTCCAGGGGACCCAGGGAACCCACAAGAGACCCAGTACTTC